The 14 T cell receptor beta chains given below trace back to one sample, sequenced in a study of radiotherapy plus CTLA-4 blockade in lung cancer. Using immunoSEQ multiplex PCR, the repertoire was profiled, and TCRdb retains in-frame clones only, with some absent. The data hold about 51,000 clones, with around 75% observed a single time. This specimen consisted of peripheral blood, obtained from a patient treated with radiotherapy plus ipilimumab. These receptors originate from a human donor with non-small cell lung cancer who had a complete response to radiotherapy plus ipilimumab.

This clone has a handful of counts. The V gene is TRBV28, the J gene TRBJ2-1, with 10 bases lining up with TRBD2. The CDR3 is 16 residues long. V trimming: 6 bases; J trimming: 7 bases; junction bases outside the gene matches: 12. CDR1 and CDR2 (germline): MDHEN, SYDVKM. In nucleotides, the CDR3 is TGTGCCAGCAGCCCGGGAGAGGCTAGCGGGAGAAATGAGCAGTTCTTC. Its translation: CASSPGEASGRNEQFF.

V and J are TRBV2 and TRBJ1-5; 7 bases align to TRBD1. V lost 8 bases and J lost 2; bases outside the gene matches: 9. Germline V gene sequence: CDR1 SNHLY, CDR2 FYNNEI. The CDR3 runs 15 residues. CDR3 sequence reads: CASRETGRGNQPQHF. The CDR3 DNA reads TGTGCCAGCCGAGAGACAGGGAGAGGCAATCAGCCCCAGCATTTT.

The chain links TRBV5-4 to TRBJ1-1; 10 bases line up with TRBD1. Losses at the gene ends were 0 bases for V and 7 bases for J; bases not matched to a gene: 9. The CDR3 contains 16 residues. Germline V gene lookup returns CDR1 SGHNT and CDR2 YYREEE (reference sequence). The DNA for the CDR3 is TGTGCCAGCAGCTTGGTGACAGGGGGCGCTTATAATGAAGCTTTCTTT. Amino acid sequence: CASSLVTGGAYNEAFF.

This chain links TRBV18 with TRBJ2-2; TRBD2 aligns across 13 bases. The V segment lost 2 bases and the J segment 4 bases; nucleotides outside the gene matches: 4. The CDR3 length is 17 residues. The germline V gene has CDR1 KGHSH and CDR2 LQKENI. In DNA, the CDR3 is TGTGCCAGCTCACCAACGGGACTAGCGGGACCCACCGGGGAGCTGTTTTTT. This gives the protein CASSPTGLAGPTGELFF.

The V call is TRBV28, the J call TRBJ2-7, with TRBD2 as a possible D gene (6 bases). Germline V gene sequence: CDR1 MDHEN, CDR2 SYDVKM. Deletions cut 6 bases from V and 7 bases from J, with 19 bases between. This CDR3 comprises 14 residues. The CDR3 DNA reads TGTGCCAGCAGCCCGCCAGACAGAGGAGGGGAGCAGTACGTC. Translated, it gives CASSPPDRGGEQYV.

The gene calls are TRBV7-9 and TRBJ2-1; 9 nucleotides match TRBD1. Trimming at V came to 5 bases and at J to 3 bases, leaving 5 bases not matched to a gene. Germline CDR1 reads SEHNR; CDR2 reads FQNEAQ (reference sequence). The CDR3 runs 15 residues. The chain's CDR3 is CASSLADRGYNEQFF. CDR3 in DNA: TGTGCCAGCAGCCTGGCGGACAGGGGCTACAATGAGCAGTTCTTC.

V is TRBV6-5 and J is TRBJ2-3; 7 nucleotides line up with TRBD1. CDR1 and CDR2 from the germline V gene are MNHEY and SVGAGI. The CDR3 extends over 14 amino acids. Trimming took 10 bases from V and 1 from J; bases not matched to a gene: 8. CDR3 loop: CATRDRAGTDTQYF. In nucleotides, the CDR3 is TGTGCCACCAGAGACAGGGCGGGCACAGATACGCAGTATTTT.

The J gene is TRBJ2-1, the V gene TRBV7-8; 8 bases map to TRBD2. The CDR3 totals 16 residues. The germline V gene encodes CDR1 SGHVS and CDR2 FQNEAQ. J was trimmed by 1 base and V by 7 bases; bases with no gene match: 9. CDR3: CASNTATGGSYNEQFF. Here the CDR3 DNA reads TGTGCCAGCAACACCGCCACGGGGGGGTCCTACAATGAGCAGTTCTTC.

The chain links TRBV19 to TRBJ2-4; TRBD2 agrees at 8 bases. Germline V gives CDR1 LNHDA, CDR2 SQIVND (reference sequence). The CDR3 sequence is 16 residues long. With 4 bases clipped from V and 9 bases from J, the junction kept 14 bases outside the gene matches. CDR3 bases: TGTGCCAGTAGTACCCCCATAACGGGAGGGTGGCCCATTCAGTACTTC. Its protein product is CASSTPITGGWPIQYF.

V and J are TRBV20-1 and TRBJ1-2; no reliable D call. Trimming took off 2 bases at V and 8 bases at J, with 9 bases between the two ends. Germline assignment: CDR1 DFQATT and CDR2 SNEGSKA (reference sequence). The length of the CDR3 is 11 residues. The CDR3 DNA reads as TGCAGTGCTAGAACAGCCAACGGCTACACCTTC. Amino acid sequence: CSARTANGYTF.

The V gene is TRBV7-2, the J gene TRBJ2-7; 7 nucleotides match TRBD2. The junction had 2 bases not matched to a gene; V was cut back by 5 bases and J by 4 bases. CDR1 is SGHTA, CDR2 FQGNSA, per germline. There are 12 residues in the CDR3. Here the CDR3 DNA reads TGTGCCAGCAGCCCGGGGGGTTACGAGCAGTACGTC. Translated: CASSPGGYEQYV.

This rearrangement joins TRBV2 to TRBJ2-1; tentatively, D is TRBD2 (6 bases). Trimming removed 10 bases from V and 7 bases from J, with 20 bases in between. This CDR3 has 14 residues. Germline CDR1 and CDR2: SNHLY and FYNNEI. The CDR3, as DNA: TGTGCCACCTCGGCGGGACTCAGAACGAATGAGCAGTTCTTC. Translation gives CATSAGLRTNEQFF.

The rearrangement uses TRBV5-6 and TRBJ1-5; 8 nucleotides agree with TRBD1. Germline-derived CDR1 and CDR2 are SGHDT and YYEEEE. Trimming removed 3 bases from V and 7 bases from J; junction bases left unmatched: 9. CDR3 length: 15 amino acids. The CDR3 here is CASSWAGGAGQPQHF. The CDR3 nucleotides read TGTGCCAGCAGCTGGGCAGGGGGCGCCGGACAGCCCCAGCATTTT. The full variable domain, with the rest looked up from reference TRBV5-6 and TRBJ1-5, is DAGVTQSPTHLIKTRGQQVTLRCSPKSGHDTVSWYQQALGQGPQFIFQYYEEEERQRGNFPDRFSGHQFPNYSSELNVNALLLGDSALYLCASSWAGGAGQPQHFGDGTRLSIL.

The rearrangement uses TRBV7-6 and TRBJ2-4; 7 nucleotides agree with TRBD1. The CDR3 runs to 16 residues. The germline V gene has CDR1 SGHVS and CDR2 FNYEAQ. Germline trimming cut 5 bases from V and 2 bases from J; bases unmatched to any gene: 9. The CDR3 loop reads CASSEGQALPKNIQYF. In DNA form, the CDR3 reads TGTGCCAGCAGCGAAGGACAGGCCCTGCCCAAAAACATTCAGTACTTC.